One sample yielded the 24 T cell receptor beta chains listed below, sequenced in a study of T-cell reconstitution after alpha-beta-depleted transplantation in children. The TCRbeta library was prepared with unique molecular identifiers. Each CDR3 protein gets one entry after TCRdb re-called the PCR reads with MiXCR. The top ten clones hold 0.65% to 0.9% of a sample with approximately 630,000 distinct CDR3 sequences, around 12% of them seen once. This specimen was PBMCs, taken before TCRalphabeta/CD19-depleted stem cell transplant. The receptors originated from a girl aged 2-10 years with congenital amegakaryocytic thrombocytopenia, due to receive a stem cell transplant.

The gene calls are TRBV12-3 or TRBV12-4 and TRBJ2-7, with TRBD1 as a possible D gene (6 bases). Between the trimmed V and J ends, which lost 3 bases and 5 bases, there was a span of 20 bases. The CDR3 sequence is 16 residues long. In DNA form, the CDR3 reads TGTGCCAGCAGTTTTAAGGTCATTCAAACAGGGAACGAGCAGTACTTC. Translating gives CASSFKVIQTGNEQYF.

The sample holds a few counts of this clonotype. The CDR3 coding sequence is TGTGCCACCAGTGGGCAGAACACAGATACGCAGTATTTT. The encoded protein is CATSGQNTDTQYF. The chain employs TRBV24-1 and TRBJ2-3; no firm D call. CDR3 length equals 13 residues. Germline CDR1 reads KGHDR; CDR2 reads SFDVKD. V was clipped by 5 bases and J by 2 bases, with 7 bases between them.

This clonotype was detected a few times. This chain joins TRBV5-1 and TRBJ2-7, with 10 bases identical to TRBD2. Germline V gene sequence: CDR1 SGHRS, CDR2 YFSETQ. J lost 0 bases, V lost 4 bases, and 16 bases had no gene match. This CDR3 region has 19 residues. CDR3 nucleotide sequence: TGCGCCAGCAGCCCAATACTAGCGGGATTCCGACATAGCTCCTACGAGCAGTACTTC. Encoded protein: CASSPILAGFRHSSYEQYF.

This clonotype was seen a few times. CDR3 nucleotides: TGTGCCAGCTCACCACAGGTAGCGGACATCTACAATGAGCAGTTCTTC. Residues: CASSPQVADIYNEQFF. The chain uses TRBV18 and TRBJ2-1; weak D call: TRBD2 (6 bases). V lost 1 base and J lost 3, with 13 bases in between. Germline loops: CDR1 KGHSH, CDR2 LQKENI. The CDR3 length is 16 residues.

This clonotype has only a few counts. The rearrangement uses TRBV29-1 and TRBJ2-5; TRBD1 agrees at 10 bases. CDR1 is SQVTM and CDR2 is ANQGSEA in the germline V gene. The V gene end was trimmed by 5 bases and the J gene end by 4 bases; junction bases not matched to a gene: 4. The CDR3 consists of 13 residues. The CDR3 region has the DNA TGCAGCGTTTGCCGGACAGGGGGAGAGACCCAGTACTTC. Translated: CSVCRTGGETQYF. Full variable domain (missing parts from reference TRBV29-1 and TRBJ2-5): SAVISQKPSRDICQRGTSLTIQCQVDSQVTMMFWYRQQPGQSLTLIATANQGSEATYESGFVIDKFPISRPNLTFSTLTVSNMSPEDSSIYLCSVCRTGGETQYFGPGTRLLVL.

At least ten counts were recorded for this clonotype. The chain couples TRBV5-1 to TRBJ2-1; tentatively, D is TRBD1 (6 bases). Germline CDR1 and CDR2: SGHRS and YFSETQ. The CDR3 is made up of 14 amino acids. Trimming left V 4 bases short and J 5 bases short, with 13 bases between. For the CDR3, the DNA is TGCGCCAGCAGCGACTTAGGGGGACACAATGAGCAGTTCTTC. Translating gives CASSDLGGHNEQFF.

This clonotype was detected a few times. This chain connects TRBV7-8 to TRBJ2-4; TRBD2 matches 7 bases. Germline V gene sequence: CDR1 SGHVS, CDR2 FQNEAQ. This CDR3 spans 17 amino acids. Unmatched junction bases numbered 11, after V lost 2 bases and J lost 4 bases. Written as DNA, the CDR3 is TGTGCCAGCAGCTTAATGGGCCTAGCGGATTTAAAAAACATTCAGTACTTC. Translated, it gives CASSLMGLADLKNIQYF.

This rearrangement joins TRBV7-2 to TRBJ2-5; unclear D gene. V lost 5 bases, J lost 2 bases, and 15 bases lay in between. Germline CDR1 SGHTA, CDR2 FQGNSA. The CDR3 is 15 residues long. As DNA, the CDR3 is TGTGCCAGCAGCCCCTCCCGGGCAGATCAAGAGACCCAGTACTTC. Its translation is CASSPSRADQETQYF. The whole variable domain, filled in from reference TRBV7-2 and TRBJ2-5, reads GAGVSQSPSNKVTEKGKDVELRCDPISGHTALYWYRQSLGQGLEFLIYFQGNSAPDKSGLPSDRFSAERTGGSVSTLTIQRTQQEDSAVYLCASSPSRADQETQYFGPGTRLLVL.

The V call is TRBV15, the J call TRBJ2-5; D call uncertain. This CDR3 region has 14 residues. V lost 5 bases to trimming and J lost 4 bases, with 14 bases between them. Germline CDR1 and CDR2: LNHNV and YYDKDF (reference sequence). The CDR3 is CATSPILDGETQYF. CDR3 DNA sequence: TGTGCCACCAGCCCGATATTGGACGGAGAGACCCAGTACTTC.

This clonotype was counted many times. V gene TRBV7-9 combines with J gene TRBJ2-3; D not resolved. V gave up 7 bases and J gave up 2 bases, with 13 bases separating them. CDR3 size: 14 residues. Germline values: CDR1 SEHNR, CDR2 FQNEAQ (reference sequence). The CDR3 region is CASTHGLNTDTQYF. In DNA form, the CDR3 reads TGTGCCAGCACACACGGCTTGAACACAGATACGCAGTATTTT.

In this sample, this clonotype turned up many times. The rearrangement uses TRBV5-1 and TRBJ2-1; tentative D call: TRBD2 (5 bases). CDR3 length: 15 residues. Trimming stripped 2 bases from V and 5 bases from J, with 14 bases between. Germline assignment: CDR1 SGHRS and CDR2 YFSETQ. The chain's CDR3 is CASSFRTAQNNEQFF. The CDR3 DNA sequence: TGCGCCAGCAGCTTCCGGACTGCTCAAAACAATGAGCAGTTCTTC.

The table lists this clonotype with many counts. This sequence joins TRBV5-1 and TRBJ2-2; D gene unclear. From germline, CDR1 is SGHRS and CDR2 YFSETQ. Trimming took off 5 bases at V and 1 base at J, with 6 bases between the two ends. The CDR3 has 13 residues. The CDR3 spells CASRTENTGELFF. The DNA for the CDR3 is TGCGCCAGCAGGACCGAGAACACCGGGGAGCTGTTTTTT.

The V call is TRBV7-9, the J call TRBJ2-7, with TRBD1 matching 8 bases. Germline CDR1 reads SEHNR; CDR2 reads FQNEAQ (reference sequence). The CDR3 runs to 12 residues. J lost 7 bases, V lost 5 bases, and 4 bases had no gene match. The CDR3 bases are TGTGCCAGCAGCCCCTGGGACAGGGAGCAGTACTTC. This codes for CASSPWDREQYF.

The CDR3 region has the DNA TGCGCCAGCAGCCGACGGACAGGGGGCAACGAGCAGTACTTC. It codes for CASSRRTGGNEQYF. The chain joins TRBV5-1 to TRBJ2-7, with TRBD1 matching over 11 bases. Germline CDR1 is SGHRS and CDR2 is YFSETQ. The CDR3 runs to 14 residues. Trimming took 4 bases from V and 5 from J; bases not matched to a gene: 5.

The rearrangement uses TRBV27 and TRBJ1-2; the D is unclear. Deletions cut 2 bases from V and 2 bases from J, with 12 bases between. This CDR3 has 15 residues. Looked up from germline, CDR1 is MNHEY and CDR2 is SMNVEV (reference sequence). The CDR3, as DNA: TGTGCCAGCAGTTTAGCGGGCGGGGTCAACTATGGCTACACCTTC. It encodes CASSLAGGVNYGYTF.

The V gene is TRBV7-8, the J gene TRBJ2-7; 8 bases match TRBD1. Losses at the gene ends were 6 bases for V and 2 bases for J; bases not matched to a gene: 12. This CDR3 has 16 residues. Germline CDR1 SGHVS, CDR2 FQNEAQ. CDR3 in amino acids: CASSYNRDRSTYEQYF. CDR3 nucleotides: TGTGCCAGCAGTTATAACCGGGACAGGTCGACCTACGAGCAGTACTTC.

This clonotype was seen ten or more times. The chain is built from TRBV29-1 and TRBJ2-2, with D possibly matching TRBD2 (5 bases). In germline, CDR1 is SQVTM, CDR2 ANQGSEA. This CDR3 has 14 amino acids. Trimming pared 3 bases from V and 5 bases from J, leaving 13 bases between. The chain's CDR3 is CSVETSRGTGELFF. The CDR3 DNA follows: TGCAGCGTTGAGACCTCCCGGGGTACCGGGGAGCTGTTTTTT.

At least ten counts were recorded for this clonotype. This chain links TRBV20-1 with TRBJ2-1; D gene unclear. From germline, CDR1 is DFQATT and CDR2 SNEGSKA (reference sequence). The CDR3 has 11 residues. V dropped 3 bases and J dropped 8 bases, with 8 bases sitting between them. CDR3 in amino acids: CSASIAHEQFF. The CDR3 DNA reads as TGCAGTGCTAGTATTGCCCATGAGCAGTTCTTC.

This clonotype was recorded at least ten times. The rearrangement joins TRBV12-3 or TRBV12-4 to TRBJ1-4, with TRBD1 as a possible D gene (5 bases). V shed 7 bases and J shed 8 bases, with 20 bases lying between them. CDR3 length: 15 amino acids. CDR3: CASTPNWGRGEKLFF. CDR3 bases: TGTGCCAGCACCCCCAACTGGGGACGAGGGGAAAAACTGTTTTTT.

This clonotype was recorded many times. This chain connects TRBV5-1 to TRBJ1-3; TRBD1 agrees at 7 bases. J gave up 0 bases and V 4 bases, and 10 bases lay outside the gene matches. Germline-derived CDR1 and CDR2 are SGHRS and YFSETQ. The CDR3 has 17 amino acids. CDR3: CASSAWTGPSSGNTIYF. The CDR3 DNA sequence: TGCGCCAGCAGCGCATGGACAGGACCTAGCTCTGGAAACACCATATATTTT.

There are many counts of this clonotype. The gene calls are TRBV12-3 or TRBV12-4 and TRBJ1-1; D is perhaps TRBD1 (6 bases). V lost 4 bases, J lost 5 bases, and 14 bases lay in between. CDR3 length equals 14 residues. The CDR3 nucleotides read TGTGCCAGCAGTTATCAGGGGATCGTGACTGAAGCTTTCTTT. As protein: CASSYQGIVTEAFF.

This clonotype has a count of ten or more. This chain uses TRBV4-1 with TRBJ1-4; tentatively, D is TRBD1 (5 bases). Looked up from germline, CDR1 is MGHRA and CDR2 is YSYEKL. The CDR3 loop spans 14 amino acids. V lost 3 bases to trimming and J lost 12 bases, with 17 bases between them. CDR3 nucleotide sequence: TGCGCCAGCAGCCAGGCCGGGACCAAGGTTGAACTGTTTTTT. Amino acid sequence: CASSQAGTKVELFF.

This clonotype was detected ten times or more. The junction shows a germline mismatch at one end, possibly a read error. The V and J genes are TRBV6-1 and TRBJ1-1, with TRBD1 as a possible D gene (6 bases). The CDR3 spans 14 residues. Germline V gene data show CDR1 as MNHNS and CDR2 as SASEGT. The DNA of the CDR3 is TGTGCCAGCAGGGAAGCATCAGGGGACACTGAAGCTTTCTTT. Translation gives CASREASGDTEAFF.

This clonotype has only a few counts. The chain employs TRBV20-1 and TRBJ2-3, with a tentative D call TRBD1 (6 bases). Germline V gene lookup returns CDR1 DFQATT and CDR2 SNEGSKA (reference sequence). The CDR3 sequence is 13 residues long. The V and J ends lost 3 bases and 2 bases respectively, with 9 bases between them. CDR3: CSASDRTTDTQYF. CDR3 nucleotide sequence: TGCAGTGCTAGTGACAGGACCACAGATACGCAGTATTTT.